Included here is one T cell receptor (beta chain) sequence, with context. The authors' processing: Nucleated cell number was recorded as an estimate derived from reference gene primer amplification. Clones were sequenced by immunoSEQ multiplex PCR, and TCRdb holds only the in-frame ones, with some missing. V, J and clone size are those of that table, while D and trimming were read from the DNA. The profile covers over 150,000 clones, with around 83% appearing a single time and around 13% taken by the ten largest. Trimming cost V 5 bases and J 6 bases, with 14 bases left between them. CDR3 length equals 13 residues. Per germline, CDR1 SEHNR and CDR2 FQNEAQ (reference sequence). The sample belongs to a study of blood T cell repertoires in COVID-19. Study information: COVID-19 samples collected from the United States, Italy and Spain covered acute and convalescent phases.

The sequence derives from a human donor in a cohort sampled during active COVID-19. The gene calls are TRBV7-9 and TRBJ2-7, with TRBD2 as a possible D gene (5 bases). Sequenced sample: peripheral blood. The DNA for the CDR3 is TGTGCCAGCAGCAAGGACCAGGCGGGCGAGCAGTACTTC. Translated, it gives CASSKDQAGEQYF.